One sample yielded the 27 T cell receptor beta chains listed below, sequenced in a study of blood T cell repertoires in COVID-19. This table comes from immunoSEQ multiplex PCR, and its TCRdb copy is limited to in-frame clones, with some not included. The sample has approximately 30,000 clones; approximately 90% are singletons. Sequenced: peripheral blood. These TCRs come from a woman aged 80 or older with active or convalescent COVID-19.

The chain links TRBV2 to TRBJ2-5; 10 bases are shared with TRBD1. The CDR3 runs 15 residues. V dropped 6 bases and J dropped 3; count of bases not matched to a gene: 7. Germline V lookup: CDR1 SNHLY, CDR2 FYNNEI. CDR3 amino acids: CASRLTDRGKETQYF. CDR3 nucleotides: TGTGCCAGCAGACTGACGGACAGGGGGAAAGAGACCCAGTACTTC. Full variable domain (missing parts from reference TRBV2 and TRBJ2-5): EPEVTQTPSHQVTQMGQEVILRCVPISNHLYFYWYRQILGQKVEFLVSFYNNEISEKSEIFDDQFSVERPDGSNFTLKIRSTKLEDSAMYFCASRLTDRGKETQYFGPGTRLLVL.

The chain has TRBV12-5 and TRBJ2-3, with 10 bases matching TRBD2. Germline CDR1 is LGHNT and CDR2 is FRNRAP. V was pared by 6 bases and J by 2 bases, with 8 bases of the junction left unmatched. The CDR3 spans 16 residues. CDR3 residues: CASGPGLAGDTDTQYF. The CDR3 nucleotides are TGTGCTAGTGGCCCGGGGCTAGCGGGGGACACAGATACGCAGTATTTT.

The rearrangement joins TRBV5-6 to TRBJ2-1; 8 positions match TRBD1. The CDR3 runs to 17 residues. Germline lookup yields CDR1 SGHDT and CDR2 YYEEEE. V lost 0 bases to trimming and J lost 13 bases; unmatched junction nucleotides: 18. The CDR3 nucleotides read TGTGCCAGCAGCTTGGCCTTCGGACAGGGAGGAGCAATGGTCCAGTTCTTC. It specifies CASSLAFGQGGAMVQFF. Full variable domain (rest looked up from reference TRBV5-6 and TRBJ2-1): DAGVTQSPTHLIKTRGQQVTLRCSPKSGHDTVSWYQQALGQGPQFIFQYYEEEERQRGNFPDRFSGHQFPNYSSELNVNALLLGDSALYLCASSLAFGQGGAMVQFFGPGTRLTVL.

The chain links TRBV21-1 to TRBJ1-1. TRBV21-1 is a documented pseudogene. This CDR3 has 12 amino acids. CDR3 sequence (DNA): TGTGCCAGCAGCACTTACGGGGCTGAAGCTTTCTTT. This translates into CASSTYGAEAFF.

A few counts support this clone. The CDR3: CASSLWDRSYEQYF. The CDR3 nucleotides are TGCGCCAGCAGCTTGTGGGACAGATCCTACGAGCAGTACTTC. The chain recombines TRBV5-1 with TRBJ2-7; 7 bases map to TRBD1. The CDR3 has 14 amino acids. Germline CDR1 and CDR2: SGHRS and YFSETQ. V was clipped by 1 base and J by 1 base; unmatched bases: 2.

The J gene is TRBJ1-6, the V gene TRBV6-5, with D perhaps TRBD1 (5 bases). Germline-derived CDR1 and CDR2 are MNHEY and SVGAGI. This CDR3 contains 13 residues. V gave up 8 bases and J gave up 6 bases, with 11 bases separating them. CDR3 sequence (DNA): TGTGCCAGCGCGGCAGGGTTTAATTCACCCCTCCACTTT. It translates to CASAAGFNSPLHF.

The table lists this clone with a count of one. V gene TRBV6-5 combines with J gene TRBJ1-6, with D possibly TRBD1 on 5 matching bases. V shed 5 bases and J shed 7 bases, with 12 bases lying between them. CDR3 size: 14 residues. Germline CDR1 and CDR2: MNHEY and SVGAGI. CDR3 residues: CASSRQGMNSPLHF. DNA of the CDR3: TGTGCCAGCAGTCGGCAGGGTATGAATTCACCCCTCCACTTT.

The chain recombines TRBV10-1 with TRBJ2-2, with 13 bases aligning to TRBD2. The CDR3 spans 13 residues. V trimming: 9 bases; J trimming: 6 bases; junction bases outside the gene matches: 1. Germline lookup yields CDR1 WNHNN and CDR2 SYGVQD (reference sequence). CDR3: CASTSGGAGELFF. CDR3 DNA: TGCGCCAGTACTAGCGGGGGGGCCGGGGAGCTGTTTTTT.

This chain joins TRBV2 and TRBJ2-3; 8 bases map to TRBD1. The CDR3 consists of 17 residues. CDR1 and CDR2 from the germline V gene are SNHLY and FYNNEI. The trim removed 7 bases at V and 3 bases at J, leaving 15 bases unmatched. In nucleotides, the CDR3 is TGTGCCAGCAAAGAGGGGACAGGAAGAATGCGAACAGATACGCAGTATTTT. The encoded protein is CASKEGTGRMRTDTQYF.

This rearrangement joins TRBV10-3 to TRBJ1-1; D is perhaps TRBD1 (5 bases). Deletions cut 4 bases from V and 1 base from J, with 7 bases between. The CDR3 runs 13 residues. The V gene's germline CDR1 is ENHRY and CDR2 SYGVKD. The CDR3 here is CAISGGQNTEAFF. CDR3 sequence (DNA): TGTGCCATCAGTGGAGGACAGAACACTGAAGCTTTCTTT.

This chain connects TRBV27 to TRBJ2-3; 7 bases line up with TRBD1. J lost 1 base, V lost 6 bases, and 10 bases had no gene match. The CDR3 consists of 16 residues. CDR1 MNHEY and CDR2 SMNVEV come from the germline V gene (reference sequence). The chain's CDR3 is CASSRRQGLGTDTQYF. CDR3 bases: TGTGCCAGCAGCCGCAGACAGGGTTTGGGCACAGATACGCAGTATTTT.

The chain joins TRBV4-2 to TRBJ2-2, with 9 bases lining up with TRBD2. Unmatched junction bases numbered 6, after V lost 1 base and J lost 6 bases. CDR1 is LGHNA and CDR2 is YNFKEQ in the germline V gene. The CDR3 contains 16 residues. CDR3 sequence: CASSQGGRGGPGELFF. The CDR3, as DNA: TGTGCCAGCAGCCAAGGCGGGAGGGGGGGACCCGGGGAGCTGTTTTTT.

The chain employs TRBV27 and TRBJ1-5, with 7 nucleotides matching TRBD1. This CDR3 comprises 15 residues. The V gene end was trimmed by 6 bases and the J gene end by 0 bases; junction bases not matched to a gene: 5. Germline V gene sequence: CDR1 MNHEY, CDR2 SMNVEV (reference sequence). CDR3 coding DNA: TGTGCCAGCAGCCCGGGACAGTATAGCAATCAGCCCCAGCATTTT. Translated, it gives CASSPGQYSNQPQHF.

J is TRBJ1-2 and V is TRBV18; 10 nucleotides match TRBD1. CDR3 size: 14 residues. V dropped 6 bases and J dropped 2; count of bases not matched to a gene: 3. Germline CDR1 reads KGHSH; CDR2 reads LQKENI. CDR3 nucleotide sequence: TGTGCCAGCTCGCCGGGACAGGGGAACTATGGCTACACCTTC. Translating gives CASSPGQGNYGYTF.

The rearrangement joins TRBV27 to TRBJ2-7; D remains unclear. The CDR3 runs to 13 residues. The ends were cut back, 8 bases at V and 3 bases at J, with 14 bases in the middle. The germline V gene encodes CDR1 MNHEY and CDR2 SMNVEV (reference sequence). The CDR3 here is CASGDGASYEQYF. The DNA of the CDR3 is TGTGCCAGCGGCGATGGAGCCAGCTACGAGCAGTACTTC.

This chain's CDR3 is CASSLQAGGLGGVNEQFF. The CDR3 bases are TGTGCCAGCAGCTTACAAGCGGGGGGGCTAGGAGGGGTCAATGAGCAGTTCTTC. The chain recombines TRBV7-2 with TRBJ2-1; 10 nucleotides line up with TRBD2. CDR1 and CDR2 (germline): SGHTA, FQGNSA. This CDR3 region has 18 residues. After removal of 2 bases from V and 6 bases from J, the junction contained 13 bases not matched to a gene.

The V gene is TRBV19, the J gene TRBJ2-4; TRBD1 aligns across 12 bases. There are 19 residues in the CDR3. The V segment lost 5 bases and the J segment 1 base; nucleotides outside the gene matches: 12. Germline lookup yields CDR1 LNHDA and CDR2 SQIVND (reference sequence). The CDR3 bases are TGTGCCAGTAGTGCAACCGGGACAGGGGGCGAGGCGGCCAAAAACATTCAGTACTTC. It encodes CASSATGTGGEAAKNIQYF.

The chain joins TRBV7-8 to TRBJ2-7; TRBD2 matches 12 bases. CDR1 SGHVS and CDR2 FQNEAQ come from the germline V gene. J was trimmed by 3 bases and V by 1 base; bases with no gene match: 13. The CDR3 has 19 residues. As DNA, the CDR3 is TGTGCCAGCAGCTTAGTTCCTAGCGGGGGGGCCATCTCAATCTACGAGCAGTACTTC. Protein: CASSLVPSGGAISIYEQYF.

This sequence joins TRBV14 and TRBJ1-2; 12 bases match TRBD1. The trim removed 1 base at V and 6 bases at J, leaving 6 bases unmatched. This CDR3 contains 16 residues. Per germline, CDR1 SGHDN and CDR2 FVKESK. The chain's CDR3 is CASSQAAGTGGNGYTF. The CDR3 nucleotides read TGTGCCAGCAGCCAAGCGGCCGGGACAGGGGGCAATGGCTACACCTTC.

Here the CDR3 reads CASSLLTGENQPQHF. CDR3 nucleotides: TGCGCCAGCAGCTTGTTGACAGGGGAAAATCAGCCCCAGCATTTT. The chain couples TRBV5-1 to TRBJ1-5; 8 bases are shared with TRBD1. With 1 base clipped from V and 4 bases from J, the junction kept 4 bases outside the gene matches. The CDR3 has 15 residues. Germline V gene data show CDR1 as SGHRS and CDR2 as YFSETQ.

The rearrangement joins TRBV5-1 to TRBJ1-2; maybe TRBD1 (5 bases). The germline V and J ends were trimmed by 4 bases and 3 bases, with 13 bases remaining between them. The CDR3 has 14 residues. CDR1 and CDR2 (germline): SGHRS, YFSETQ. CDR3 nucleotides: TGCGCCAGCAGCGAAAGCGGGACGGACTATGGCTACACCTTC. It encodes CASSESGTDYGYTF.

The chain links TRBV5-1 to TRBJ1-1, with 7 bases aligning to TRBD1. The V gene end was trimmed by 3 bases and the J gene end by 1 base; junction bases not matched to a gene: 6. The germline V gene has CDR1 SGHRS and CDR2 YFSETQ. This CDR3 comprises 15 residues. The CDR3 bases are TGCGCCAGCAGCTCAGGACAGGTAAAGAACACTGAAGCTTTCTTT. As protein: CASSSGQVKNTEAFF. Supplemented by reference TRBV5-1 and TRBJ1-1, the full variable domain reads KAGVTQTPRYLIKTRGQQVTLSCSPISGHRSVSWYQQTPGQGLQFLFEYFSETQRNKGNFPGRFSGRQFSNSRSEMNVSTLELGDSALYLCASSSGQVKNTEAFFGQGTRLTVV.

The V and J genes are TRBV6-1 and TRBJ2-4; 8 positions match TRBD2. Unmatched junction bases numbered 11, after V lost 3 bases and J lost 1 base. The CDR3 covers 18 residues. Germline V lookup: CDR1 MNHNS, CDR2 SASEGT. The CDR3 DNA reads TGTGCCAGCAGTGACGGGGGGGCTAGTCTTGGGGCCAAAAACATTCAGTACTTC. It translates to CASSDGGASLGAKNIQYF.

The chain couples TRBV5-1 to TRBJ2-7; TRBD1 might be the D (6 bases). The CDR3 has 14 residues. V was pared by 3 bases and J by 7 bases, with 17 bases between. CDR1 and CDR2 (germline): SGHRS, YFSETQ. Here the CDR3 reads CASSSKVGAVEQYF. The CDR3 DNA sequence: TGCGCCAGCAGCTCGAAGGTGGGGGCGGTTGAGCAGTACTTC.

The rearrangement uses TRBV7-9 and TRBJ1-1; D possibly corresponds to TRBD1 (6 bases). Trimming shortened V by 2 bases and J by 6 bases, and 19 bases separated the two germline ends. Germline V CDR1 and CDR2: SEHNR, FQNEAQ (reference sequence). The CDR3 is 16 amino acids. The CDR3 loop is CASSLPPLVPGAEAFF. CDR3 DNA sequence: TGTGCCAGCAGCTTACCCCCCTTGGTTCCAGGGGCTGAAGCTTTCTTT.

This clone occurred once. The chain links TRBV12-3 or TRBV12-4 to TRBJ2-1, with TRBD2 as a possible D gene (6 bases). Trimming cost V 1 base and J 9 bases, with 7 bases left between them. CDR3 size: 12 residues. DNA of the CDR3: TGTGCCAGCAGTTTAGAGGGACTTGAGCAGTTCTTC. This translates into CASSLEGLEQFF.

The genes are TRBV19 and TRBJ2-5, with TRBD2 as a possible D gene (5 bases). Trimming shortened V by 5 bases and J by 5 bases, and 12 bases separated the two germline ends. The CDR3 is made up of 13 amino acids. Germline CDR1 is LNHDA and CDR2 is SQIVND (reference sequence). The CDR3 DNA sequence: TGTGCCAGTAGTCCCTCGGGCGGGGAGACCCAGTACTTC. Translating gives CASSPSGGETQYF.